This T cell receptor beta chain is from a study of blood T cell repertoires in COVID-19. Study at large: Material from acute and convalescent COVID-19 was sourced from the United States, Italy and Spain. PBMCs, B-cell-depleted T cells, or T cells were the source of the cDNA or gDNA that made up the material.

The CDR3 is 16 residues long. The germline V gene has CDR1 MNHEY and CDR2 SVGEGT. The junction had 4 bases not matched to a gene; V was cut back by 5 bases and J by 4 bases. As handled by the study authors: Estimates of nucleated cell counts were drawn from the amplification of reference gene primers. Produced via immunoSEQ multiplex PCR; TCRdb's table is partial and in-frame only. The DNA gave D and trimming, while V, J and clone size come from that table. Of some 180,000 clones listed, approximately 90% are singletons. Sample: peripheral blood. The receptor was derived from a man aged 45-65 years who had recovered from COVID-19. This chain joins TRBV6-2 or TRBV6-3 and TRBJ2-1; TRBD2 aligns across 14 bases. This CDR3 reads CASSAGTSGRYNEQFF. In nucleotides, the CDR3 is TGTGCCAGCAGTGCCGGGACTAGCGGGAGATACAATGAGCAGTTCTTC.